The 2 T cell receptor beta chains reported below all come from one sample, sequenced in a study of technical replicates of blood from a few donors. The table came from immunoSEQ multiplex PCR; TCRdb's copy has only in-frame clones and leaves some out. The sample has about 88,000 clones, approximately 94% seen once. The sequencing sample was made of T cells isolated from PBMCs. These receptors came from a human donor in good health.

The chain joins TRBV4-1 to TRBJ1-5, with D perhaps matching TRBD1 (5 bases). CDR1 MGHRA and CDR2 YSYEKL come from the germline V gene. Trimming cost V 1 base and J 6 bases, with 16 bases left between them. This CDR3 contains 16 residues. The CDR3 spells CASSQGRGRRSQPQHF. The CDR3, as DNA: TGCGCCAGCAGCCAAGGGCGGGGGAGAAGAAGTCAGCCCCAGCATTTT.

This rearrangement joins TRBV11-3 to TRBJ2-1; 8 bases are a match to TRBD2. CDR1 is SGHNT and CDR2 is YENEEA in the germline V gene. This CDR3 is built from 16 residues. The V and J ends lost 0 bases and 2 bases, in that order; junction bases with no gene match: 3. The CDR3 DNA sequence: TGTGCCAGCAGCTTAGAGGGTAGCGGGGCCTACAATGAGCAGTTCTTC. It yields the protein CASSLEGSGAYNEQFF. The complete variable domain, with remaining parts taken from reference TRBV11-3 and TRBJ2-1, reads EAGVVQSPRYKIIEKKQPVAFWCNPISGHNTLYWYLQNLGQGPELLIRYENEEAVDDSQLPKDRFSAERLKGVDSTLKIQPAELGDSAVYLCASSLEGSGAYNEQFFGPGTRLTVL.